The 32 T cell receptor beta chains reported below all come from one sample, sequenced in a study of cytotoxic CD8 clonotypes in ibrutinib-treated CLL. The data were produced by immunoSEQ multiplex PCR, yet TCRdb's version contains in-frame clones alone and is incomplete. The sample contains 50,000 to 70,000 clones, roughly 58% of which appear only once. This specimen consisted of PBMCs, obtained at disease progression, from a patient treated with ibrutinib. These receptors were obtained from a human donor with chronic lymphocytic leukemia.

V usage is TRBV6-5 and J usage is TRBJ2-7; tentatively, D is TRBD1 (6 bases). Germline V gives CDR1 MNHEY, CDR2 SVGAGI. The CDR3 has 14 amino acids. The V end was cut by 8 bases, the J end by 2 bases, with 16 bases between. The CDR3 DNA follows: TGTGCCAGCCACTCTCCAGGGGCCCCCTACGAGCAGTACTTC. Encoded protein: CASHSPGAPYEQYF.

The chain combines TRBV18 with TRBJ2-7; TRBD1 matches 7 bases. In germline, CDR1 is KGHSH, CDR2 LQKENI. The V and J ends lost 6 bases and 3 bases, in that order; junction bases with no gene match: 5. CDR3 size: 13 residues. Here the CDR3 DNA reads TGTGCCAGCTCCCCGGGACAGTTCTACGAGCAGTACTTC. It specifies CASSPGQFYEQYF.

The chain combines TRBV25-1 with TRBJ2-1; TRBD1 or TRBD2 may be the D gene (5 bases each). The germline CDR1 and CDR2 sequences are MGHDK and SYGVNS. The CDR3 sequence is 14 residues long. V was pared by 2 bases and J by 6 bases, with 11 bases between. The DNA for the CDR3 is TGTGCCAGCAGTGAACCCTTCGGGGCCAATGAGCAGTTCTTC. Amino acids: CASSEPFGANEQFF.

The V call is TRBV29-1, the J call TRBJ1-1; D possibly corresponds to TRBD1 (6 bases). Trimming stripped 6 bases from V and 1 base from J, with 12 bases between. The CDR3 runs to 13 residues. Germline V CDR1 and CDR2: SQVTM, ANQGSEA. This CDR3 reads CSVGRTANTEAFF. The CDR3 DNA is TGCAGCGTGGGAAGGACAGCGAACACTGAAGCTTTCTTT.

This rearrangement joins TRBV7-6 to TRBJ1-3; 8 bases line up with TRBD1. The CDR3 consists of 14 residues. Trimming took 5 bases from V and 1 from J; bases not matched to a gene: 1. Germline CDR1 SGHVS, CDR2 FNYEAQ. This CDR3 is CASSRQGSGNTIYF. The CDR3, as DNA: TGTGCCAGCAGCCGACAGGGGTCTGGAAACACCATATATTTT. The variable domain in full, with the rest retrieved from reference TRBV7-6 and TRBJ1-3, is GAGVSQSPRYKVTKRGQDVALRCDPISGHVSLYWYRQALGQGPEFLTYFNYEAQQDKSGLPNDRFSAERPEGSISTLTIQRTEQRDSAMYRCASSRQGSGNTIYFGEGSWLTVV.

V usage is TRBV7-8 and J usage is TRBJ2-3, with 11 bases matching TRBD2. V dropped 5 bases and J dropped 6; count of bases not matched to a gene: 4. CDR1 and CDR2 (germline): SGHVS, FQNEAQ. The CDR3 totals 14 residues. CDR3 bases: TGTGCCAGCAGCCAAACTAGCGGGAGTGATACGCAGTATTTT. This codes for CASSQTSGSDTQYF.

The gene calls are TRBV10-3 and TRBJ1-1; D is perhaps TRBD1 (5 bases). V gave up 10 bases and J gave up 5 bases, with 14 bases separating them. The germline CDR1 and CDR2 sequences are ENHRY and SYGVKD. The CDR3 contains 12 residues. The CDR3: CATLHEGTEAFF. CDR3 nucleotide sequence: TGTGCCACCCTTCATGAGGGGACTGAAGCTTTCTTT.

V usage is TRBV28 and J usage is TRBJ1-5; D gene ambiguous. CDR1 and CDR2 (germline): MDHEN, SYDVKM. The CDR3 loop spans 15 amino acids. V was clipped by 4 bases and J by 3 bases, with 13 bases between them. The CDR3 is CASSYAWGDNQPQHF. The CDR3 DNA sequence: TGTGCCAGCAGTTACGCATGGGGTGACAATCAGCCCCAGCATTTT.

The chain uses TRBV5-1 and TRBJ1-2, with 7 bases aligning to TRBD1. In germline, CDR1 is SGHRS, CDR2 YFSETQ. V was clipped by 5 bases and J by 5 bases; unmatched bases: 6. This CDR3 spans 13 amino acids. The DNA for the CDR3 is TGCGCCAGCAGTCCCGACAGGGAATATGGCTACACCTTC. The encoded protein is CASSPDREYGYTF.

The J gene is TRBJ2-5, the V gene TRBV11-3, with D unresolved. CDR1 and CDR2 (germline): SGHNT, YENEEA. The CDR3 is 12 residues long. Trimming removed 3 bases at V and 2 bases at J, with 4 bases between. CDR3 DNA sequence: TGTGCCAGCAGCTTCTGGCAAGAGACCCAGTACTTC. Amino acid sequence: CASSFWQETQYF. Using reference TRBV11-3 and TRBJ2-5 for the parts outside the CDR3, the full variable domain is EAGVVQSPRYKIIEKKQPVAFWCNPISGHNTLYWYLQNLGQGPELLIRYENEEAVDDSQLPKDRFSAERLKGVDSTLKIQPAELGDSAVYLCASSFWQETQYFGPGTRLLVL.

J is TRBJ1-2 and V is TRBV29-1, with D tentatively TRBD1 (6 bases). Germline CDR1 and CDR2: SQVTM and ANQGSEA. The CDR3 sequence is 13 residues long. The V end lost 3 bases, the J end lost 8 bases, and 16 bases lay between the germline ends. DNA of the CDR3: TGCAGCGTTGAGACTAGGGGGGCTGGAGGCTACACCTTC. Amino acids: CSVETRGAGGYTF.

This chain uses TRBV6-1 with TRBJ1-2; no definite D call. Germline lookup yields CDR1 MNHNS and CDR2 SASEGT. This CDR3 has 14 residues. V shed 2 bases and J shed 4 bases, with 11 bases lying between them. CDR3 sequence (DNA): TGTGCCAGCAGTGAACGAACCCTTCTCTATGGCTACACCTTC. This gives the protein CASSERTLLYGYTF.

The gene calls are TRBV14 and TRBJ2-5, with D unclear. The CDR3 covers 11 residues. Trimming pared 1 base from V and 4 bases from J, leaving 1 base between. Per the germline V gene, CDR1 is SGHDN and CDR2 is FVKESK. The chain's CDR3 is CASSQAETQYF. The CDR3 region has the DNA TGTGCCAGCAGCCAAGCAGAGACCCAGTACTTC.

The genes are TRBV7-2 and TRBJ2-7, with TRBD2 matching 7 bases. V lost 1 base and J lost 3; bases outside the gene matches: 6. The CDR3 has 15 amino acids. Germline V CDR1 and CDR2: SGHTA, FQGNSA. CDR3 nucleotides: TGTGCCAGCAGCTTAGTGGCGGGAGTCGGCTACGAGCAGTACTTC. Translation: CASSLVAGVGYEQYF.

Comment on this clone: This may stem from a read error, because a much larger clone lies one nucleotide away. The same CDR3 is also encoded by other DNA sequences in this sample. The chain uses TRBV5-1 and TRBJ2-5, with 10 bases lining up with TRBD2. Germline loops: CDR1 SGHRS, CDR2 YFSETQ. Trimming cost V 4 bases and J 5 bases; bases outside gene matches: 8. The CDR3 runs 15 residues. CDR3 in DNA: TGCGCCAGCAGCCCAAGCGGGGGGGCCGGTGAGACCCAGTACTTC. This codes for CASSPSGGAGETQYF.

The chain carries TRBV11-3 and TRBJ2-2; maybe TRBD2 (5 bases). This CDR3 has 16 residues. Trimming cost V 1 base and J 6 bases, with 15 bases left between them. Germline CDR1 is SGHNT and CDR2 is YENEEA. CDR3 sequence reads: CASSLALEGDPGELFF. CDR3 in DNA: TGTGCCAGCAGCTTAGCTCTTGAGGGAGATCCCGGGGAGCTGTTTTTT.

The chain employs TRBV19 and TRBJ2-1, with 8 bases matching TRBD2. Germline lookup yields CDR1 LNHDA and CDR2 SQIVND (reference sequence). V lost 5 bases and J lost 7; bases outside the gene matches: 13. The CDR3 spans 16 residues. The CDR3 reads CASSFQAGAVGNEQFF. The DNA for the CDR3 is TGTGCCAGTAGTTTCCAAGCGGGAGCCGTGGGTAATGAGCAGTTCTTC.

V usage is TRBV5-4 and J usage is TRBJ2-7, with D perhaps TRBD1 (6 bases). CDR3 length: 15 amino acids. Trimming shortened V by 2 bases and J by 5 bases, and 17 bases separated the two germline ends. CDR1 is SGHNT, CDR2 YYREEE, per germline (reference sequence). Here the CDR3 reads CASSLLGAGAHEQYF. The CDR3 coding sequence is TGTGCCAGCAGCTTACTTGGGGCAGGGGCCCACGAGCAGTACTTC.

The chain couples TRBV30 to TRBJ2-1; D may be TRBD2 (7 bases). The V gene lost 3 bases and the J gene lost 2 bases, with 20 bases spanning the gap. The germline CDR1 and CDR2 sequences are GTSNPN and SVGIG (reference sequence). This CDR3 is built from 17 residues. The CDR3 loop reads CAWRGGARERAYNEQFF. As DNA, the CDR3 is TGTGCCTGGAGAGGGGGGGCGAGGGAGAGGGCCTACAATGAGCAGTTCTTC.

Here the CDR3 reads CASRWGMNTEAFF. Here the CDR3 DNA reads TGTGCCAGTAGATGGGGGATGAACACTGAAGCTTTCTTT. J is TRBJ1-1 and V is TRBV19; perhaps TRBD1 as D (5 bases). The CDR3 consists of 13 residues. Deletions cut 6 bases from V and 0 bases from J, with 8 bases between. CDR1 is LNHDA and CDR2 is SQIVND in the germline V gene (reference sequence). The complete variable domain, with remaining parts taken from reference TRBV19 and TRBJ1-1, reads DGGITQSPKYLFRKEGQNVTLSCEQNLNHDAMYWYRQDPGQGLRLIYYSQIVNDFQKGDIAEGYSVSREKKESFPLTVTSAQKNPTAFYLCASRWGMNTEAFFGQGTRLTVV.

This rearrangement joins TRBV6-1 to TRBJ1-2, with no clear D. V gave up 1 base and J gave up 8 bases, with 11 bases separating them. Germline values: CDR1 MNHNS, CDR2 SASEGT. The CDR3 loop spans 13 amino acids. The CDR3 loop is CASSEEFLRGYTF. DNA of the CDR3: TGTGCCAGCAGTGAAGAATTTCTAAGAGGCTACACCTTC.

J is TRBJ1-3 and V is TRBV15; D gene ambiguous. Germline-derived CDR1 and CDR2 are LNHNV and YYDKDF (reference sequence). The CDR3 length is 13 residues. Trimming removed 4 bases at V and 2 bases at J, with 6 bases between. The CDR3 sequence: CATSTGTGNTIYF. CDR3 sequence (DNA): TGTGCCACCAGCACGGGGACTGGAAACACCATATATTTT. The whole variable domain, remainder taken from reference TRBV15 and TRBJ1-3, is DAMVIQNPRYQVTQFGKPVTLSCSQTLNHNVMYWYQQKSSQAPKLLFHYYDKDFNNEADTPDNFQSRRPNTSFCFLDIRSPGLGDTAMYLCATSTGTGNTIYFGEGSWLTVV.

Sample share makes this clone large. The chain links TRBV7-8 to TRBJ1-6, with D tentatively TRBD1 (5 bases). V was clipped by 1 base and J by 6 bases, with 7 bases between them. Germline CDR1 reads SGHVS; CDR2 reads FQNEAQ. The CDR3 contains 14 residues. The CDR3 nucleotides read TGTGCCAGCAGCTTAGGACAGCTTAATTCACCCCTCCACTTT. Protein product: CASSLGQLNSPLHF.

J is TRBJ1-6 and V is TRBV27, with 7 bases aligning to TRBD1. The CDR3 consists of 16 residues. Germline loops: CDR1 MNHEY, CDR2 SMNVEV (reference sequence). The V and J ends lost 5 bases and 0 bases, in that order; junction bases with no gene match: 4. The DNA for the CDR3 is TGTGCCAGCAGTCTAAGGGACAGCTCCTATAATTCACCCCTCCACTTT. This translates into CASSLRDSSYNSPLHF.

CDR3 loop: CASSWDRTNEQYF. The DNA of the CDR3 is TGTGCCAGCAGCTGGGACAGGACCAACGAGCAGTACTTC. The chain employs TRBV28 and TRBJ2-7; 8 bases match TRBD1. The CDR3 extends over 13 amino acids. V lost 6 bases, J lost 5 bases, and 6 bases stayed unmatched. Germline values: CDR1 MDHEN, CDR2 SYDVKM.

This chain connects TRBV7-2 to TRBJ1-4, with D uncertain. The CDR3 runs to 15 residues. Germline assignment: CDR1 SGHTA and CDR2 FQGNSA. V lost 5 bases, J lost 0 bases, and 10 bases lay in between. The chain's CDR3 is CASSPARATNEKLFF. In DNA form, the CDR3 reads TGTGCCAGCAGCCCCGCGAGGGCAACTAATGAAAAACTGTTTTTT.

This clone was picked up a small number of times. The CDR3 DNA sequence: TGCGCCAGCAGCCAAGATACGGGGGGACGGCAGTACTTC. The encoded protein is CASSQDTGGRQYF. The genes are TRBV4-3 and TRBJ2-7; 7 bases are shared with TRBD2. Germline V gives CDR1 LGHNA, CDR2 YSLEER. The CDR3 is made up of 13 amino acids. The trim removed 0 bases at V and 9 bases at J, leaving 5 bases unmatched.

V and J are TRBV7-9 and TRBJ1-1; 8 nucleotides match TRBD1. The junction had 8 bases not matched to a gene; V was cut back by 5 bases and J by 0 bases. This CDR3 has 16 residues. Per the germline V gene, CDR1 is SEHNR and CDR2 is FQNEAQ (reference sequence). The CDR3, as DNA: TGTGCCAGCAGCCCCTACAGGGGGTTAATGAACACTGAAGCTTTCTTT. This translates into CASSPYRGLMNTEAFF.

This chain links TRBV6-5 with TRBJ2-7, with D tentatively TRBD1 (6 bases). CDR3 length equals 15 residues. Germline CDR1 reads MNHEY; CDR2 reads SVGAGI. Between the trimmed V and J ends, which lost 6 bases and 1 base, there was a span of 16 bases. As DNA, the CDR3 is TGTGCCAGCAGGGACGGGTGGCAGGGGTCCTACGAGCAGTACTTC. It specifies CASRDGWQGSYEQYF.

The chain couples TRBV14 to TRBJ2-5; D may be TRBD2 (6 bases). The CDR3 runs 13 residues. Germline lookup yields CDR1 SGHDN and CDR2 FVKESK. With 4 bases removed from V and 1 base from J, the gap between germline ends came to 7 bases. The CDR3 protein is CASSRTIQETQYF. CDR3 in DNA: TGTGCCAGCAGCCGGACTATCCAAGAGACCCAGTACTTC.

This clone was found a few times. The chain has TRBV5-1 and TRBJ1-1; D is unresolved. This CDR3 is 13 amino acids long. CDR1 is SGHRS and CDR2 is YFSETQ in the germline V gene. The V and J ends lost 0 bases and 7 bases respectively, with 10 bases between them. The CDR3 loop is CASSLVGDNEAFF. In DNA form, the CDR3 reads TGCGCCAGCAGCTTGGTCGGAGATAATGAAGCTTTCTTT.

In DNA, the CDR3 is TGCGCCAGCAGTGAGCCGGGACACCAATATAATTCACCCCTCCACTTT. Translation gives CASSEPGHQYNSPLHF. V gene TRBV10-2 combines with J gene TRBJ1-6; D may be TRBD1 (6 bases). With 2 bases removed from V and 4 bases from J, the gap between germline ends came to 12 bases. The CDR3 is 16 amino acids. Germline-derived CDR1 and CDR2 are WSHSY and SAAADI.